This TCR beta chain comes out of a study of T cell changes during pregnancy in multiple sclerosis. Method: immunoSEQ multiplex PCR; TCRdb's copy keeps in-frame clones and lacks some. Of more than 55,000 clones detected, more than 75% appear once; the ten largest clones hold under 1.5%. The CDR3 totals 14 residues. V was trimmed by 11 bases and J by 10 bases, leaving 21 bases between them. Germline CDR1 is MNHEY and CDR2 is SVGAGI. This sequence was found in a female donor with multiple sclerosis, enrolled in a pregnancy study. V gene TRBV6-5 combines with J gene TRBJ1-6; D remains ambiguous. This specimen consisted of peripheral blood, obtained in the second trimester of pregnancy. The CDR3 reads CAARRAPEVSPLHF. CDR3 coding DNA: TGTGCCGCGCGCCGGGCCCCGGAGGTATCACCCCTCCACTTT.